This TCR beta chain was identified during a study of blood T cell repertoires in COVID-19 (dated by TCRdb to 2018 to 2020). Turning to the overall study: Collaborator samples came from the United States, Italy and Spain and covered acute and convalescent phases of COVID-19. Nearly every sample came with metadata listing a de-identified subject ID, COVID-19 status, age in years and sex. Subjects who had been exposed to COVID-19, were actively infected with it, or had recovered from it provided the deeply sampled blood TCRbeta repertoires that made up the dataset. Where available, HLA class I and class II types were obtained from metadata supplied by the sample provider rather than from assay-based typing. The repertoires were made available in a free public database intended to serve as a resource for research on the immune response to SARS-CoV-2. Samples came from the ongoing ImmuneRACE study (first 160 participants) plus 1,254 subjects from 6 global collaborators. The material from the prospective study consisted of cDNA or gDNA derived from T cells, B-cell-depleted T cells, or PBMCs. The research as a whole found: The quantity of clinical and demographic metadata differed by source and by participant and was supplied without curation.

The immunoSEQ Assay, a bias-controlled multiplex PCR, was used to amplify TCRbeta CDR3 regions from genomic DNA. In the source study's methods: The number of nucleated cells in each sample was estimated by amplification of reference gene primers within the assay. To quantify the absolute abundance of each unique TCRbeta CDR3 rearrangement, sequence reads were collapsed and filtered. For each sample, productive Simpson clonality was calculated as the square root of Simpson's diversity index over productive rearrangements. In TCRdb, the immuneACCESS table is reduced to in-frame sequences with V and J assigned. These tables do not hold every clone; where another copy was compared, an unresolved V gene accounts for under half, and the others remain unexplained. V, J and clone size were drawn from that table, and D and trimming were deduced from the DNA. This sample has approximately 300,000 clones in its table, and approximately 85% of those were observed once. More than 4% of the sample is in the top ten clones.

Trimming takes 3 bases off V and 6 bases off J; junction bases not matched to a gene: 0. Inclusive of the bounding cysteine and phenylalanine, the CDR3 is 12 residues long. Of all the DNA, just the CDR3 is kept, 36 bases in frame from base 1. Participants in the prospective study were enrolled through a virtual design, were aged roughly 18 to 100 years, and lived in 20 to 30 United States geographic areas. Cohort assignment in the prospective study relied on participant-reported clinical history from a screening survey and a study questionnaire. Recovered participants in ImmuneRACE Cohort 3 were defined by two consecutive negative NP/OP PCR tests, clearance by a healthcare professional, or resolution of symptoms. In the prospective study, mobile phlebotomists collected whole blood, serum and a nasopharyngeal or oropharyngeal swab from each participant. Participants in the prospective study had the option to provide additional blood draws and questionnaires over a 2-month period. Prospective study blood samples were shipped either frozen or at room temperature before DNA extraction.

As regards this clone: The antigen this receptor binds is unknown. No quality values exist for individual bases; no much larger clone is one base distant.

The rearrangement combines TRBV5-3 with TRBJ1-2, with 9 middle bases fitting TRBD1. TRBV5-3 is designated an ORF whose function remains uncertain. The material sequenced was PBMCs or T cells enriched from blood (not recorded which). This sequence originates from a woman in her thirties who had recovered from COVID-19. The base sequence is TGTGCCAGAAGCTGGACAGGGGATGGCTACACCTTC. Its product reads: CARSWTGDGYTF.